Included here is one TCR beta chain sequence, with context. Antigen unknown. This sample stems from a study of cytomegalovirus exposure and HLA in healthy donors. Broader study findings: Analysis performed later showed TCR beta chains linked to HLA being more clonally expanded than equally common others. Most sequenced TCRs were rare (though some public TCRs occurred in many donors). Researchers reported from a later analysis that most CMV-associated TCR beta chains appeared HLA-restricted.

Trimming stripped 2 bases from V and 4 bases from J, with 9 bases between. Germline-derived CDR1 and CDR2 are MGHRA and YSYEKL. This CDR3 has 13 residues. Use of 60 Vbeta and 13 Jbeta primers characterized the PCR. The data were produced by immunoSEQ multiplex PCR, yet TCRdb's version contains in-frame clones alone and is incomplete. This sample has about 120,000 clones; around three quarters occur once, and the top ten carry 1% to 1.5%. What was sequenced was PBMCs. V is TRBV4-1 and J is TRBJ2-7; no reliable D call. The sequence derives from a female donor in good health and CMV-seronegative. The CDR3 loop reads CASSQTIEYEQYF. CDR3 nucleotide sequence: TGCGCCAGCAGCCAAACCATAGAATACGAGCAGTACTTC.